This T cell receptor beta chain comes out of a study of human T cells and chemical hapten exposure. This clonotype was detected ten times or more. Time point indicated: pre-sensitization, week 0. Treatment: therapeutic diphenylcyclopropenone sensitization with weekly scalp DPC. TCRdb independently ran MiXCR on the RACE reads; one entry per CDR3 protein. Of 120,000 or so distinct CDR3 sequences listed, approximately 13% are singletons. The CDR3 runs 12 residues. V was cut by 2 bases and J by 2 bases, with 2 bases left in between. Germline V CDR1 and CDR2: MNHNY, SVGAGI (reference sequence). The rearrangement uses TRBV6-6 and TRBJ2-3; D uncertain. The clonotype was recovered from a young woman with alopecia areata. Some clones in this sample may be carry-over from other donors' samples. The sample in question was whole blood, obtained in connection with sensitization to the hapten diphenylcyclopropenone (DPC). The chain's CDR3 is CASSYLTDTQYF. DNA for the CDR3: TGTGCCAGCAGTTACCTCACAGATACGCAGTATTTT.